The clone carrying this T cell receptor beta chain showed up just once. V was pared by 2 bases and J by 9 bases, with 20 bases between. CDR3 length: 16 amino acids. Germline assignment: CDR1 LGHDT and CDR2 YNNKEL (reference sequence). This entry is derived from a study of blood T cell repertoires in COVID-19. This table comes from immunoSEQ multiplex PCR, and its TCRdb copy is limited to in-frame clones, with some not included. The table shows more than 75,000 clones, with about 86% occurring only once. J is TRBJ2-4 and V is TRBV3-1 (or the pseudogene TRBV3-2); D ambiguous. The sequence was collected from a woman of 80 years or more with acute or convalescent COVID-19. Input material: peripheral blood. The CDR3 region has the DNA TGTGCCAGCAGCCAAACCGCCTGGTCTGATCCGGGCATTCAGTACTTC. Amino acid sequence: CASSQTAWSDPGIQYF.